This T cell receptor beta chain was profiled in a study of prognosis after radiotherapy for stage I lung cancer (dated by TCRdb to 2020 to 2023). Context from the whole study: Between early 2018 and January 2019, roughly 20 patients with stage I NSCLC were enrolled in Nanjing, China. Fourteen patients had newly diagnosed primary stage I lung tumors, and five had oligometastatic NSCLC after surgical resection of the primary tumor. All patients were regarded as medically inoperable, because of comorbidities in about a dozen patients and refusal of surgery in about seven patients. The cohort comprised around 14 men and several women with a median age of roughly 69 years, ranging from roughly 50 to 84 years. Squamous cell carcinoma histology was identified in 7 or 8 patients, and adenocarcinoma histology was identified in under 15 patients. Using image-guided IMRT or VMAT, SBRT was delivered in 3 to 5 fractions at a biologically effective dose of at least 100 Gy. In every patient, SBRT was given without any concurrent therapy. After SBRT, distant metastases developed in about 20% of the 19 patients at a median of approximately seven months, while the remaining 15 patients had no significant progression. The study profiled peripheral blood TCR beta repertoires from stage I NSCLC patients before and after stereotactic body radiotherapy and related them to distant failure. The study sequenced about 40 blood samples from 19 patients, one before and one after SBRT per patient. Overall results and qualifications from the work: After SBRT, the count of unique TCR clones dropped from a median of roughly 9,300 beforehand to about 6,800 afterward (Wilcoxon paired P=0.011). Post-SBRT Shannon entropy and its change from baseline were lower in patients who developed distant metastases; baseline Shannon entropy was not associated with metastases. The small cohort and short follow-up limited the study, so independent validation of the findings is needed. TRBV and TRBJ usage frequencies reportedly differed by metastasis status, in two V genes at baseline and in fewer than 10 V and two J genes after SBRT. Whether the expanded TCR clones were tumor-specific was not determined. No adjustment for multiple comparisons was applied to any of the reported P values.

This clonotype was detected once. The target of this receptor is not known. No quality values exist for individual bases; no much larger clone is one base distant. A single read is weak support. No patient had a history of other malignancies or prior chemotherapy or radiotherapy, and all had node-negative disease on CT and PET/CT. At each of two time points, 5.5 to 7 milliliters of peripheral venous blood were collected in EDTA tubes. PBMCs were isolated by Ficoll-Paque Plus density-gradient centrifugation. Immediately after collection, samples were stored at -80 degrees C until analysis. The TCR beta CDR3 region was amplified from genomic DNA by two rounds of multiplex PCR. The first PCR round used primers specific to each TRBV and TRBJ gene, and the primer sequences were filed in Chinese patent CN105087789A. Universal primers were used in the second PCR round. The Roche High Pure PCR Template Preparation Kit was used to extract genomic DNA from the frozen PBMCs. Paired-end sequencing with 151 bp reads was performed on the libraries using an Illumina HiSeq 3000. In the original analysis: CutAdapt was used to discard raw reads that did not contain the multiplex PCR primer sequences. Using PEAR, the high-quality paired reads were merged into contigs. By alignment to reference sequences, MiXCR assigned TRB V, D and J gene segments to each contig. To remove sequencing errors, CDR3 sequences were clustered according to base quality and sequence similarity. Diversity was measured as Shannon entropy normalized by the natural log of productive TCR sequence number. Clonality was computed as one minus the ratio of Shannon entropy to the natural log of the number of unique clonotypes. Using the Youden index from ROC curves, the researchers picked the repertoire-metric cut-offs for progression-free survival, and all analyses were carried out in R 3.5.3. In-frame beta chains were kept once TCRdb had trimmed the public reads at Q25 with fastp and called clones with MiXCR. Each entry is one CDR3 protein sequence, shown with its most common DNA and genes. Here the V and J calls rest on TCRdb's processing, not on the authors' analysis. Recorded for this sample are tens of thousands of distinct CDR3 sequences; roughly 36% of them occurred a single time. Approximately 8.3% of the sample rests with the top ten.

V is shortened by 2 bases, J by 3 bases, and the region joining them spans 17 bases. Spanning cysteine to phenylalanine, the CDR3 consists of 15 amino acids. Kept here is only the CDR3 DNA, which spans 45 bases and is read in frame from base 1. CDR1 is given as GTSNPN and CDR2 as SVGIG, both from the germline V gene (reference sequence). The sequence derives from a donor aged 50 or older with non-small cell lung cancer. The input for sequencing was PBMCs, taken before or after stereotactic body radiation therapy (not recorded which). The rearrangement joined TRBV30 to TRBJ2-7; TRBD1 might be the D gene, on 7 matching bases. The DNA reads TGTGCCTGGAGTTTCCCCGGAGGGGGCGGCTACGAGCAGTACTTC. It translates as CAWSFPGGGGYEQYF.